This TCR beta chain was recorded in a study of radiotherapy plus CTLA-4 blockade in lung cancer. Points from the study as a whole: How blood T cell clones changed early, along with interferon-beta, reportedly forecast response best. Radiotherapy was combined with ipilimumab, and tumor-derived TCR clones then expanded in blood.

CDR1 and CDR2 (germline): SNHLY, FYNNEI. Trimming took off 5 bases at V and 5 bases at J, with 12 bases between the two ends. This CDR3 has 13 amino acids. Points on this clone: Its target is unknown.

Profiling relied on immunoSEQ multiplex PCR, and the TCRdb table lists in-frame clones only, not all of them. This sample carries fewer than 85,000 clones, 85% to 90% of them seen once, and the ten largest clones take approximately 0.9%. Sequenced material: peripheral blood, taken from a patient treated with radiotherapy plus ipilimumab. The chain recombines TRBV2 with TRBJ2-5, with a possible D match to TRBD1 (6 bases). The sequence came from a human donor with non-small cell lung cancer who had stable disease on radiotherapy plus ipilimumab. CDR3 residues: CASSRQARETQYF. The DNA for the CDR3 is TGTGCCAGCAGTAGACAGGCCCGGGAGACCCAGTACTTC. The whole variable domain, filled in from reference TRBV2 and TRBJ2-5, reads EPEVTQTPSHQVTQMGQEVILRCVPISNHLYFYWYRQILGQKVEFLVSFYNNEISEKSEIFDDQFSVERPDGSNFTLKIRSTKLEDSAMYFCASSRQARETQYFGPGTRLLVL.